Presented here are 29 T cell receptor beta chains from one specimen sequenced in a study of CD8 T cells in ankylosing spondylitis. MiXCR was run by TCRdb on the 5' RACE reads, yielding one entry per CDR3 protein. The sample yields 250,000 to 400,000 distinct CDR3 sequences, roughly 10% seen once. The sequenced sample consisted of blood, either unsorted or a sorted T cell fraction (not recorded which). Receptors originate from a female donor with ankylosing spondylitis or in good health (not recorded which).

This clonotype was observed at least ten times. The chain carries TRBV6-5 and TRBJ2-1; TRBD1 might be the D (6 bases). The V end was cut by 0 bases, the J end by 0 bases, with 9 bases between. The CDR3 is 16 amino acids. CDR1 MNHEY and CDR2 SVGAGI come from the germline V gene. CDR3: CASSYSGAHSYNEQFF. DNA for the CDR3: TGTGCCAGCAGTTACTCGGGGGCACACTCCTACAATGAGCAGTTCTTC.

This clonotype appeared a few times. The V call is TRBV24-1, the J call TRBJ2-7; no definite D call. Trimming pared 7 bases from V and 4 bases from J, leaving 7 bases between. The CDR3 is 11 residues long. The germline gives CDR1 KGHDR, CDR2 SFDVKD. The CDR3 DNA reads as TGTGCCACCAGGGACGGGTACGAGCAGTACTTC. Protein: CATRDGYEQYF.

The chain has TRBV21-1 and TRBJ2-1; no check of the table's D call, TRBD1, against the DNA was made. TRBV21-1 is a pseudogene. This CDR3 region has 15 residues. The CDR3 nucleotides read TGTGCCAGCAGCAAAATACCGGGGGGTAACAATGAGCAGTTCTTC. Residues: CASSKIPGGNNEQFF.

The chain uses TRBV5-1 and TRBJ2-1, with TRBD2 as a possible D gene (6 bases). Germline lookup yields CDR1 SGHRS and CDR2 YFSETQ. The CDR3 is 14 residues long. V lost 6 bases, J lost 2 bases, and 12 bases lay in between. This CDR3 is CASKTGEPYNEQFF. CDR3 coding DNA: TGCGCCAGCAAGACGGGAGAACCCTACAATGAGCAGTTCTTC.

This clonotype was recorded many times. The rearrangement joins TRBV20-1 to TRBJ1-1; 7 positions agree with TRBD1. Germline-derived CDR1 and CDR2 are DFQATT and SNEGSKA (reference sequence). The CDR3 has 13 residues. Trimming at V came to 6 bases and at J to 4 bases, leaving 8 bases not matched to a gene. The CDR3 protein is CSARQGKGTEAFF. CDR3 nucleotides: TGCAGTGCGCGACAGGGAAAGGGCACTGAAGCTTTCTTT.

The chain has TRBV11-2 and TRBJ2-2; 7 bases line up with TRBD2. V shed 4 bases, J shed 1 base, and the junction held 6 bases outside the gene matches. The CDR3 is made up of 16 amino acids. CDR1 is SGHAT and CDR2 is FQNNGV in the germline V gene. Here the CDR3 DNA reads TGTGCCAGCAGCTGGTTGCCGGGGGGGAACACCGGGGAGCTGTTTTTT. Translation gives CASSWLPGGNTGELFF.

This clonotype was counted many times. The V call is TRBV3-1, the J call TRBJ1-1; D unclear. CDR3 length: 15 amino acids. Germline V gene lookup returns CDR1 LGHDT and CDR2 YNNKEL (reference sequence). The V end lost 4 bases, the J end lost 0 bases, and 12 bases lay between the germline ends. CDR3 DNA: TGTGCCAGCAGCCCGAAGGCTGGTATGAACACTGAAGCTTTCTTT. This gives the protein CASSPKAGMNTEAFF.

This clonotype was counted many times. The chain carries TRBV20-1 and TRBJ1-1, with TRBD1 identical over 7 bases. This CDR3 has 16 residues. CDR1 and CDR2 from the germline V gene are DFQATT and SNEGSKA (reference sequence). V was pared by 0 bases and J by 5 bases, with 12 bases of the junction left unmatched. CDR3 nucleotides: TGCAGTGCTAGAGATCTCCAACGGGCAGGGGGGACTGAAGCTTTCTTT. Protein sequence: CSARDLQRAGGTEAFF.

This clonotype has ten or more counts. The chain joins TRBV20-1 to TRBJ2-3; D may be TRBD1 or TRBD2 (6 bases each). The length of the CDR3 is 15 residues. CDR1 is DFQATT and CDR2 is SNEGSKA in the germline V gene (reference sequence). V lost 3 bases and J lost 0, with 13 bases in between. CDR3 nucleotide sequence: TGCAGTGCTAGCGGGAGAGGGGGTAGCACAGATACGCAGTATTTT. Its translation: CSASGRGGSTDTQYF.

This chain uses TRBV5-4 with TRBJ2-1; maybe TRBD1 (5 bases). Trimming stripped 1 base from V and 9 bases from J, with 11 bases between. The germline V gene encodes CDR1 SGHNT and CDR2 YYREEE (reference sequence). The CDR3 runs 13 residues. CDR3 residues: CASSLQAGIEQFF. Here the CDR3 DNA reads TGTGCCAGCAGCTTGCAAGCAGGGATTGAGCAGTTCTTC.

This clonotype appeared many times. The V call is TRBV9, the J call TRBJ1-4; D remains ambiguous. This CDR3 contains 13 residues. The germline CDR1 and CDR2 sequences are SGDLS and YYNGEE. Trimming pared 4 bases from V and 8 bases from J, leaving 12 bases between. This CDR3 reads CASSPVVGEKLFF. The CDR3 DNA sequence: TGTGCCAGCAGCCCTGTCGTGGGGGAAAAACTGTTTTTT.

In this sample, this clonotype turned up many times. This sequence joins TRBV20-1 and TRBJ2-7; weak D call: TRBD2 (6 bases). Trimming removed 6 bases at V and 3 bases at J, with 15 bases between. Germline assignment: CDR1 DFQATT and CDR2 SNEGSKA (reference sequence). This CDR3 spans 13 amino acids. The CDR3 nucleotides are TGCAGTGCCATTCGGAGGGAAAGCTACGAGCAGTACTTC. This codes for CSAIRRESYEQYF.

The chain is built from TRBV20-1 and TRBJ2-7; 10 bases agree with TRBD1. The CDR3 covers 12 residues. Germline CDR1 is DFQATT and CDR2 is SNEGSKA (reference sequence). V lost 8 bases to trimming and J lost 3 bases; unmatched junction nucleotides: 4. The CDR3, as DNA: TGCAGTACAGGACAGGGGGGCTACGAGCAGTACTTC. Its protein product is CSTGQGGYEQYF.

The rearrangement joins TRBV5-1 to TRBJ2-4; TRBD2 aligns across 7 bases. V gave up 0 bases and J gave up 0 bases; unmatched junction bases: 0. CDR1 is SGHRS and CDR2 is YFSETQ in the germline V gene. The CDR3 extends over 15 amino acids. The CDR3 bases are TGCGCCAGCAGCTTGGGGGGGGGAGCCAAAAACATTCAGTACTTC. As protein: CASSLGGGAKNIQYF.

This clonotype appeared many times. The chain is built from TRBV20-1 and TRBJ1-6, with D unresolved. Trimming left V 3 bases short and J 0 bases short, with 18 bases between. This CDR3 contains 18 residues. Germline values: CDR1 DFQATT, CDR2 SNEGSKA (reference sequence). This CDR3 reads CSARLAGILSSYNSPLHF. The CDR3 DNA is TGCAGTGCTAGGTTGGCAGGTATCCTAAGCTCCTATAATTCACCCCTCCACTTT.

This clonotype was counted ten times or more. The CDR3 region has the DNA TGTGCCAGCTCCCAAACTGTGAGAATGAACACTGAAGCTTTCTTT. Translation: CASSQTVRMNTEAFF. The gene calls are TRBV18 and TRBJ1-1, with D unclear. Trimming took off 6 bases at V and 0 bases at J, with 14 bases between the two ends. CDR1 is KGHSH, CDR2 LQKENI, per germline. The CDR3 spans 15 residues.

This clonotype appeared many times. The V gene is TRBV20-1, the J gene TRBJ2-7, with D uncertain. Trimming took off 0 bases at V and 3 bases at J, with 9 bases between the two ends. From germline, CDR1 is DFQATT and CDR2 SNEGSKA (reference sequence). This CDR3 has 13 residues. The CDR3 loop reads CSARDRLHYEQYF. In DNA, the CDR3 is TGCAGTGCTAGAGATCGTCTCCACTACGAGCAGTACTTC.

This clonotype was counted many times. CDR3 sequence (DNA): TGCAGTGCTCCGGGGAGGGGGGGAACTAGCAATCAGCCCCAGCATTTT. Amino acid sequence: CSAPGRGGTSNQPQHF. The J gene is TRBJ1-5, the V gene TRBV20-1, with a weak D call TRBD1 (6 bases). Germline V gene data show CDR1 as DFQATT and CDR2 as SNEGSKA (reference sequence). Trimming shortened V by 5 bases and J by 0 bases, and 17 bases separated the two germline ends. There are 16 residues in the CDR3.

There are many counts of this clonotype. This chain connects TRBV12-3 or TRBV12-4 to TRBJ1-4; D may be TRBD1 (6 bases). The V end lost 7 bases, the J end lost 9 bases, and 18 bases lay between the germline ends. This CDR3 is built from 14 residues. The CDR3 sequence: CASTLNGGGKKLFF. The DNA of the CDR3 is TGTGCCAGCACCCTCAACGGGGGCGGGAAAAAACTGTTTTTT.

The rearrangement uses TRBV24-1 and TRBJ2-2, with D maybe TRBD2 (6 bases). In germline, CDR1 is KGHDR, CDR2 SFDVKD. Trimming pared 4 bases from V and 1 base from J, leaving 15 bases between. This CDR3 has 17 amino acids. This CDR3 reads CATSDRDSSMNTGELFF. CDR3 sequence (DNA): TGTGCCACCAGTGACCGGGACTCCTCGATGAACACCGGGGAGCTGTTTTTT.

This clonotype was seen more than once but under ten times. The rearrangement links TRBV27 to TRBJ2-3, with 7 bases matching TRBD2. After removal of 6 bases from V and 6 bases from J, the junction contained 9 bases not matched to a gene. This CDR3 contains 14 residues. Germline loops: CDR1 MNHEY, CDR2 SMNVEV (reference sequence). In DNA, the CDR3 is TGTGCCAGCAGACGACCTCAGGGAGGGGATACGCAGTATTTT. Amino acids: CASRRPQGGDTQYF.

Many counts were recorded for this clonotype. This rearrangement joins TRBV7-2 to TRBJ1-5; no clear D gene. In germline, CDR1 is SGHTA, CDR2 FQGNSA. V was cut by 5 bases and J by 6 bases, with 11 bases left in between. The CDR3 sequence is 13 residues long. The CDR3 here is CASSPSLGQPQHF. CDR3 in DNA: TGTGCCAGCAGCCCTTCCTTGGGTCAGCCCCAGCATTTT.

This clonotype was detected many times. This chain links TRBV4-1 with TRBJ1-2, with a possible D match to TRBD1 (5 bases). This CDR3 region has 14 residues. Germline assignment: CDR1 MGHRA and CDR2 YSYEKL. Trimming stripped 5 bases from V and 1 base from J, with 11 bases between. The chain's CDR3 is CASSGHQGNYGYTF. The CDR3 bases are TGCGCCAGCAGCGGACACCAGGGTAACTATGGCTACACCTTC.

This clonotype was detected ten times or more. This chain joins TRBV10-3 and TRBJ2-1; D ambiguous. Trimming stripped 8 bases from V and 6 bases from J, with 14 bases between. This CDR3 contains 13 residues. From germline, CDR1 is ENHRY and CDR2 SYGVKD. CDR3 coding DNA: TGTGCCATCCCCGGACCGCAGCTCAATGAGCAGTTCTTC. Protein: CAIPGPQLNEQFF.

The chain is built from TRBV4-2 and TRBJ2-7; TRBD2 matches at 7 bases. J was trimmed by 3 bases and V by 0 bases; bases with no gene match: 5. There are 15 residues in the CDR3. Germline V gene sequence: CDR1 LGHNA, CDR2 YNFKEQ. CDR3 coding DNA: TGTGCCAGCAGCCAAGAGTTGGGACTACTCTACGAGCAGTACTTC. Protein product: CASSQELGLLYEQYF.

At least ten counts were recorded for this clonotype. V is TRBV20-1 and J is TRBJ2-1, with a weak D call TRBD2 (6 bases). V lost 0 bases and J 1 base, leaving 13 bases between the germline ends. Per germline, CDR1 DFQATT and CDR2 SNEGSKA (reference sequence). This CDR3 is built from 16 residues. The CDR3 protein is CSARDSASGSYNEQFF. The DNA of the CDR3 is TGCAGTGCTAGAGATTCTGCGAGCGGGTCCTACAATGAGCAGTTCTTC.

The CDR3 loop reads CASRPGTSTEAFF. In DNA, the CDR3 is TGTGCCAGCAGGCCTGGGACCTCCACTGAAGCTTTCTTT. The J gene is TRBJ1-1, the V gene TRBV2, with TRBD1 as a possible D gene (5 bases). The CDR3 runs 13 residues. Germline V CDR1 and CDR2: SNHLY, FYNNEI. V lost 6 bases and J 4 bases, leaving 12 bases between the germline ends.

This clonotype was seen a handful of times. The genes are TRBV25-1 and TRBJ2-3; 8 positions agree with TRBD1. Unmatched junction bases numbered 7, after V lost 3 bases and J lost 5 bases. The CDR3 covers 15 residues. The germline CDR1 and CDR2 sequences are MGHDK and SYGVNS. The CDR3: CASSDDGQGQDTQYF. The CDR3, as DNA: TGTGCCAGCAGTGACGACGGACAGGGTCAAGATACGCAGTATTTT. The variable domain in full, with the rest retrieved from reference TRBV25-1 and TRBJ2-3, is EADIYQTPRYLVIGTGKKITLECSQTMGHDKMYWYQQDPGMELHLIHYSYGVNSTEKGDLSSESTVSRIRTEHFPLTLESARPSHTSQYLCASSDDGQGQDTQYFGPGTRLTVL.

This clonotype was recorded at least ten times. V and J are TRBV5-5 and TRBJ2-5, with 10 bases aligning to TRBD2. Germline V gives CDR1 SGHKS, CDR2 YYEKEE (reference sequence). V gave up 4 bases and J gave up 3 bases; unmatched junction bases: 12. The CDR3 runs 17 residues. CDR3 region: CASSPGVAGGLEETQYF. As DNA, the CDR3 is TGTGCCAGCAGCCCCGGGGTAGCGGGAGGTTTGGAAGAGACCCAGTACTTC. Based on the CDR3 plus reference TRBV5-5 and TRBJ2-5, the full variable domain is DAGVTQSPTHLIKTRGQQVTLRCSPISGHKSVSWYQQVLGQGPQFIFQYYEKEERGRGNFPDRFSARQFPNYSSELNVNALLLGDSALYLCASSPGVAGGLEETQYFGPGTRLLVL.